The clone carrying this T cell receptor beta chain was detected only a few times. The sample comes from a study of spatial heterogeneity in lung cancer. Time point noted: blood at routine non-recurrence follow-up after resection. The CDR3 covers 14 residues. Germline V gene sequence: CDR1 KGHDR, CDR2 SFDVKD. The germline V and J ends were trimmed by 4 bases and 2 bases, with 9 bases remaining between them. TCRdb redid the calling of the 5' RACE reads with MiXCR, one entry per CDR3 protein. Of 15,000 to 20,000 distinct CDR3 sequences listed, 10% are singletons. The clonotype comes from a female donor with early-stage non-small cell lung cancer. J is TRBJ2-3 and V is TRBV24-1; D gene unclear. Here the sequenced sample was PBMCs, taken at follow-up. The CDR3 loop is CATSDPPLTDTQYF. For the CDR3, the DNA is TGTGCCACCAGTGACCCGCCACTCACAGATACGCAGTATTTT.